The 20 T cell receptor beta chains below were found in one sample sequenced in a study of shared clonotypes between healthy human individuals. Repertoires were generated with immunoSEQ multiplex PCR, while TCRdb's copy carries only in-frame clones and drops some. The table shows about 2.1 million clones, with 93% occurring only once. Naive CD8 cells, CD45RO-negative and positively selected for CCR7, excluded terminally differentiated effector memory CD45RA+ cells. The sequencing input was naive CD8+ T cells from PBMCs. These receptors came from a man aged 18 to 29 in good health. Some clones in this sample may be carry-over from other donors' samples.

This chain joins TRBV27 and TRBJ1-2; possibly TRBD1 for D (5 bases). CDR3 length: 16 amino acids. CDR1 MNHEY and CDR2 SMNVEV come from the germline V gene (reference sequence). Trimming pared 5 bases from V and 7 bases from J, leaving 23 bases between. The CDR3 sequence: CASSPNRDPLWSGYTF. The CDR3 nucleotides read TGTGCCAGCAGTCCTAACCGGGACCCGCTTTGGAGTGGCTACACCTTC.

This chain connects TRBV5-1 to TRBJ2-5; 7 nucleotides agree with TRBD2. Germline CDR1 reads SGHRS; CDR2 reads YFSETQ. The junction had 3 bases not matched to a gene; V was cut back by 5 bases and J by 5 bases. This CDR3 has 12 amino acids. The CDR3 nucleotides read TGCGCCAGCAGGCGGGGAGGGGAGACCCAGTACTTC. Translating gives CASRRGGETQYF.

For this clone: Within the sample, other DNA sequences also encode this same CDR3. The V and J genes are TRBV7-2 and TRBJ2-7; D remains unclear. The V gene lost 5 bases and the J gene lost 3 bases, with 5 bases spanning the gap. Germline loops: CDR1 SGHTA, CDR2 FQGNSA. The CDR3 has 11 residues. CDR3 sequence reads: CASSASYEQYF. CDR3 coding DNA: TGTGCCAGCAGCGCTAGCTACGAGCAGTACTTC.

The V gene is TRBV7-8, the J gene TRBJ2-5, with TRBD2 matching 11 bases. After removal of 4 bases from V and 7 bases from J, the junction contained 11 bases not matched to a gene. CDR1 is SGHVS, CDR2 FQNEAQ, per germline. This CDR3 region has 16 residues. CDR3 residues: CASSSPGLAVRATQYF. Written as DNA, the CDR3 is TGTGCCAGCAGCTCACCGGGACTAGCGGTCCGTGCGACCCAGTACTTC.

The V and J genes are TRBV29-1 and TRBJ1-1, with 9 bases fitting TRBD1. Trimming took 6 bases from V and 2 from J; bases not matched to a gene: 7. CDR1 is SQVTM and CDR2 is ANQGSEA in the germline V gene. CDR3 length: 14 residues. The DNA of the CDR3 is TGCAGCGTGCGGACAGGGGAGGGAAACACTGAAGCTTTCTTT. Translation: CSVRTGEGNTEAFF.

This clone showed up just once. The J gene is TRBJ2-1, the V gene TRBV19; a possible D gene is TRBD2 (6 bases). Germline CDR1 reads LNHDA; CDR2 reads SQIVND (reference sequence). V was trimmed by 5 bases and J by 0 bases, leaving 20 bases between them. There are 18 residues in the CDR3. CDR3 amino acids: CASSPLGRDSSSYNEQFF. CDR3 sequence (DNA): TGTGCCAGTAGTCCATTGGGACGGGACTCGAGCTCCTACAATGAGCAGTTCTTC.

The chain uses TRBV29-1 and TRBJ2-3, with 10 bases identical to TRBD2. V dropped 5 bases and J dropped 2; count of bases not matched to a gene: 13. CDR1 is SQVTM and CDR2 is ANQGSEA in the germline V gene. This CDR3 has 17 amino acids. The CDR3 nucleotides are TGCAGCGTTCGCCCGGCTAGCGGGAGTATTATCACAGATACGCAGTATTTT. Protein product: CSVRPASGSIITDTQYF.

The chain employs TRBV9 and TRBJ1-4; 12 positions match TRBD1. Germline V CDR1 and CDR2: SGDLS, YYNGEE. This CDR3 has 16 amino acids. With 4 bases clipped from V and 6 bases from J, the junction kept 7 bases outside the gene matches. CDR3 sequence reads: CASSSRGDRGHEKLFF. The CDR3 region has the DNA TGTGCCAGCAGCAGCCGAGGGGACAGGGGGCATGAAAAACTGTTTTTT.

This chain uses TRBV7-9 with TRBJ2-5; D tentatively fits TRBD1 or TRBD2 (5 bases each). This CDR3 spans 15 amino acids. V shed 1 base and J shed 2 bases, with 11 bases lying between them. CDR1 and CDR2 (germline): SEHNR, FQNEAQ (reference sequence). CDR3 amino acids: CASSLDLGPQETQYF. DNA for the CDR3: TGTGCCAGCAGCTTAGATCTGGGACCTCAAGAGACCCAGTACTTC.

The CDR3 here is CASSLVGTGRTEAFF. DNA for the CDR3: TGTGCCAGCAGTTTAGTCGGAACAGGGCGAACTGAAGCTTTCTTT. J is TRBJ1-1 and V is TRBV27; D is perhaps TRBD1 (6 bases). Trimming cost V 2 bases and J 5 bases, with 15 bases left between them. This CDR3 has 15 residues. Germline V CDR1 and CDR2: MNHEY, SMNVEV (reference sequence).

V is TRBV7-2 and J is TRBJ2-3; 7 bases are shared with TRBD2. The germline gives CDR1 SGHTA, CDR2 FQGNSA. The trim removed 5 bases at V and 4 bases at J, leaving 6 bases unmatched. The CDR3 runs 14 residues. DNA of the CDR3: TGTGCCAGCAGCCCCGGGAGGCGGGCAGATACGCAGTATTTT. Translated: CASSPGRRADTQYF.

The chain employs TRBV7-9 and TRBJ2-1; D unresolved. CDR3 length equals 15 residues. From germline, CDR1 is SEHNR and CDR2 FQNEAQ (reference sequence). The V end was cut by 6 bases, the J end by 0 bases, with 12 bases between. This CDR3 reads CASRGGQSSYNEQFF. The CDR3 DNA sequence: TGTGCCAGCAGGGGTGGGCAGAGCTCCTACAATGAGCAGTTCTTC.

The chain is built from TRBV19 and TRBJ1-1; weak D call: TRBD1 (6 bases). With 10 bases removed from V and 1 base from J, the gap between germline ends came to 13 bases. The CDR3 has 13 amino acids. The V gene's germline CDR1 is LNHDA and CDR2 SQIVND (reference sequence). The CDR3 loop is CATTPQGNTEAFF. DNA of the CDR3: TGTGCCACCACCCCACAGGGGAACACTGAAGCTTTCTTT.

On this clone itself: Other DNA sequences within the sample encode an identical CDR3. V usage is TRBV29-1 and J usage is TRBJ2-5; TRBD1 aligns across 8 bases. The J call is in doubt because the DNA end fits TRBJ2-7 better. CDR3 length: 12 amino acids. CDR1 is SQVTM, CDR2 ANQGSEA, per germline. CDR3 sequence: CSARTGFYEQYF. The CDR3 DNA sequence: TGCAGCGCCCGGACAGGGTTCTACGAGCAGTACTTC.

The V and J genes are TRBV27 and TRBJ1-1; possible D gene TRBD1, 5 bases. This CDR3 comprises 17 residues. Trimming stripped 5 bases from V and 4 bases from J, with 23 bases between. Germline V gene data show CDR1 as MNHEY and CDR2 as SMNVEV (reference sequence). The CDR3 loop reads CASSPRGVRQGGTEAFF. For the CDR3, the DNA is TGTGCCAGCAGTCCGCGGGGGGTGAGGCAGGGCGGCACTGAAGCTTTCTTT.

CDR3 nucleotide sequence: TGTGCCAGCAGCTTGGGGGGACAGCCGAACTATGGCTACACCTTC. This translates into CASSLGGQPNYGYTF. This chain joins TRBV7-9 and TRBJ1-2; 7 bases line up with TRBD1. The CDR3 has 15 residues. V gave up 3 bases and J gave up 2 bases; unmatched junction bases: 6. Germline V lookup: CDR1 SEHNR, CDR2 FQNEAQ (reference sequence).

CDR3 DNA: TGTGCCAGCAGTCTCCAAGGCTTTTCCTACAATGAGCAGTTCTTC. It codes for CASSLQGFSYNEQFF. The chain recombines TRBV6-5 with TRBJ2-1; D call uncertain. V was cut by 5 bases and J by 1 base, with 12 bases left in between. The CDR3 is made up of 15 amino acids. CDR1 MNHEY and CDR2 SVGAGI come from the germline V gene.

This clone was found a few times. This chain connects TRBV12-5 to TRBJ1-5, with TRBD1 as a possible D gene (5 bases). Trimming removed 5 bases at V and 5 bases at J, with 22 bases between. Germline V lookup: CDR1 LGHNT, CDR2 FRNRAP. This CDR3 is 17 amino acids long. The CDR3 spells CASGPPEGKGADQPQHF. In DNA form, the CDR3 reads TGTGCTAGTGGTCCTCCCGAGGGAAAAGGGGCGGATCAGCCCCAGCATTTT.

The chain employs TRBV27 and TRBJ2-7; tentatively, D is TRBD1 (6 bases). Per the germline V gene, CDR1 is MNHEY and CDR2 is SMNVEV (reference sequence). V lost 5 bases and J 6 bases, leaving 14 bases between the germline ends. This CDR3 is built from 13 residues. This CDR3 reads CASSPLRGSEQYF. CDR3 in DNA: TGTGCCAGCAGTCCCCTGAGGGGGTCCGAGCAGTACTTC.

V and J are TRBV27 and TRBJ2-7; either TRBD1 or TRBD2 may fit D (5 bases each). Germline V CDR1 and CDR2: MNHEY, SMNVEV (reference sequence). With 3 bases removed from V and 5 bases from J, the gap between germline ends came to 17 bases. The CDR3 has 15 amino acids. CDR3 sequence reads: CASSLWVRDLNEQYF. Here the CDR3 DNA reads TGTGCCAGCAGTTTGTGGGTTCGGGACCTCAACGAGCAGTACTTC.